This T cell receptor (beta chain) appears in the sequencing data of a study of T cell responses to AZD1222 COVID-19 vaccine. Study results and caveats: Two AZD1222 doses significantly raised spike-specific TCR breadth and depth over controls. Reportedly, nearly half of unique spike TCRs recognized epitopes outside B.1.351/B.1.1.7 mutations. Clonal diversity was possibly underestimated, and white British individuals and females predominated among donors.

Details on this clone: Antigen: not known.

Here immunoSEQ multiplex PCR was the method, and the copy in TCRdb shows in-frame clones only, minus some. The sample contains about 97,000 clones, about nine tenths of which appear only once. V was clipped by 6 bases and J by 11 bases, with 17 bases between them. The CDR3 contains 12 residues. Germline CDR1 and CDR2: SQVTM and ANQGSEA. This material consisted of peripheral blood, taken on day 0 of AZD1222 vaccination. The TCR comes from an adult in good health. The chain joins TRBV29-1 to TRBJ1-5; no reliable D call. CDR3 nucleotides: TGCAGCGTGGTATCTCCCAATCAAGCCCAGCATTTT. It yields the protein CSVVSPNQAQHF.